These 5 T cell receptor beta chains were all obtained from the same sample, sequenced in a study of blood T cell repertoires in COVID-19 (dated by TCRdb to 2018 to 2021). The library was prepared using the immunoSEQ multiplex PCR assay. TCRdb stores this immuneACCESS table with in-frame sequences only. Part of the clones is absent; in the studies checked, under half of the shortfall reflects unresolved V genes, and no reason is known for the rest. In this sample the table shows around 64,000 clones, 79% of which occur a single time. Jointly, the top ten make up about 3% of the sample. Sequenced material: peripheral blood. The receptors here all came from a man aged 55 to 70 with acute or convalescent COVID-19.

This rearrangement joins TRBV2 to TRBJ1-5; 11 bases are shared with TRBD1. Germline CDR1 SNHLY, CDR2 FYNNEI. This CDR3 contains 15 residues. V dropped 6 bases and J dropped 4; count of bases not matched to a gene: 5. The CDR3 protein is CASREGTGGNQPQHF. CDR3 DNA: TGTGCCAGCAGAGAGGGGACAGGGGGAAATCAGCCCCAGCATTTT.

V is TRBV14 and J is TRBJ1-1; D may be TRBD1 (6 bases). Between the trimmed V and J ends, which lost 0 bases and 6 bases, there was a span of 14 bases. Germline CDR1 reads SGHDN; CDR2 reads FVKESK. The CDR3 totals 15 residues. This CDR3 reads CASSQDPSKGAEAFF. CDR3 coding DNA: TGTGCCAGCAGCCAAGACCCGAGTAAGGGGGCTGAAGCTTTCTTT.

V and J are TRBV18 and TRBJ1-1, with D unresolved. The CDR3 is 14 amino acids. V dropped 0 bases and J dropped 0 bases, with 5 bases sitting between them. The germline V gene has CDR1 KGHSH and CDR2 LQKENI. The CDR3 DNA is TGTGCCAGCTCACCACCCATCCTGAACACTGAAGCTTTCTTT. Protein: CASSPPILNTEAFF.

This chain connects TRBV29-1 to TRBJ2-7, with D possibly being TRBD2 (5 bases). Trimming removed 8 bases at V and 6 bases at J, with 14 bases between. The CDR3 totals 11 residues. CDR1 is SQVTM and CDR2 is ANQGSEA in the germline V gene. For the CDR3, the DNA is TGCAGCACAACGACGGGATCCGAGCAGTACTTC. Amino acids: CSTTTGSEQYF.

This chain joins TRBV2 and TRBJ2-5; weak D call: TRBD2 (7 bases). The CDR3 spans 15 residues. V lost 6 bases and J lost 4, with 18 bases in between. Germline assignment: CDR1 SNHLY and CDR2 FYNNEI. In nucleotides, the CDR3 is TGTGCCAGCAGGCCTTATGGGGGGGCGCGAGAGACCCAGTACTTC. Amino acid sequence: CASRPYGGARETQYF.